This T cell receptor (beta chain) was identified in a study of Ad26.COV2.S vaccination and SARS-CoV-2 variants. The CDR3 is 14 residues long. Trimming pared 5 bases from V and 5 bases from J, leaving 16 bases between. The germline V gene encodes CDR1 SEHNR and CDR2 FQNEAQ (reference sequence). Treatment in this sample: 15 to 20 received Ad26.COV2.S at low or high dose, single or two shots; several received placebo; per-sample allocation not given. Specimen acquisition occurred on day 63 following the initial vaccine or placebo injection. Sequencing used immunoSEQ multiplex PCR; TCRdb keeps in-frame clones, though not all of them. The repertoire holds 200,000 to 250,000 clones, with roughly 90% as singletons.

Sequencing used peripheral blood, obtained in a trial of Ad26.COV2.S vaccine versus placebo. The gene calls are TRBV7-9 and TRBJ2-7; D gene ambiguous. This receptor was obtained from a person aged 18-65 years who received the Ad26.COV2.S COVID-19 vaccine or a placebo. This CDR3 is CASSPYTVADEQYF. The CDR3 DNA reads as TGTGCCAGCAGCCCATACACAGTGGCGGACGAGCAGTACTTC.